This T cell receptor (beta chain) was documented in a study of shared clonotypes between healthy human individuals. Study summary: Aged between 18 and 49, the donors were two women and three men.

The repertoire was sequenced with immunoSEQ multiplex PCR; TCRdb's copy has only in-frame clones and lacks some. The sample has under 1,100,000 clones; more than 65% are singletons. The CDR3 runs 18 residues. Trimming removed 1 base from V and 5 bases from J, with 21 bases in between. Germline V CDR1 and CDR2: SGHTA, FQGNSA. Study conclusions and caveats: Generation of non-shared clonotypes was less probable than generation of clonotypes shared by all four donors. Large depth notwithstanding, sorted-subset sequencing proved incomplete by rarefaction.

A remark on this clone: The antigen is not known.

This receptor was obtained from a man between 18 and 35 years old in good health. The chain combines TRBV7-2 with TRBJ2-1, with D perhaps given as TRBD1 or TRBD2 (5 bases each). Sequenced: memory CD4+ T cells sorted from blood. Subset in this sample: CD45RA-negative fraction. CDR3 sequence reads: CASSLETYLGPDHNEQFF. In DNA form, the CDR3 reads TGTGCCAGCAGCTTAGAAACCTATCTGGGACCGGACCACAATGAGCAGTTCTTC.